One and the same sample provided the 15 T cell receptor beta chains below, sequenced in a study of T cells in localized non-small cell lung cancer. Here immunoSEQ multiplex PCR was the method, and the copy in TCRdb shows in-frame clones only, minus some. The sample records 2,000 to 2,500 clones, around 20% being singletons. This material consisted of lung tumor tissue, taken before any cancer treatment. The receptors originated from a man between 40 and 75 years old with stage I squamous cell lung carcinoma.

The chain links TRBV23-1 to TRBJ2-3; tentative D call: TRBD2 (5 bases). TRBV23-1 is reported as an ORF; its role is uncertain. The CDR3 has 13 amino acids. The V end was cut by 6 bases, the J end by 1 base, with 8 bases between. CDR3 sequence (DNA): TGCGCCAGCAGGGGTAGCGGCACAGATACGCAGTATTTT. Its translation: CASRGSGTDTQYF.

V is TRBV30 and J is TRBJ2-3; D possibly corresponds to TRBD2 (6 bases). CDR3 length equals 14 residues. V lost 2 bases, J lost 1 base, and 10 bases lay in between. Germline CDR1 is GTSNPN and CDR2 is SVGIG (reference sequence). The CDR3 bases are TGTGCCTGGAGTATAGGCGGGGGCACAGATACGCAGTATTTT. Amino acid sequence: CAWSIGGGTDTQYF.

The chain links TRBV5-1 to TRBJ1-4; D is possibly TRBD1 (5 bases). Germline CDR1 SGHRS, CDR2 YFSETQ. The CDR3 loop spans 15 amino acids. V was clipped by 6 bases and J by 0 bases, with 12 bases between them. The CDR3, as DNA: TGCGCCAGCAAGGGGATGCCTCCAACTAATGAAAAACTGTTTTTT. Its translation is CASKGMPPTNEKLFF.

Within the sample, this clone is medium-sized. The V and J genes are TRBV11-3 and TRBJ2-7; the D gene is possibly TRBD2 (5 bases). CDR1 and CDR2 from the germline V gene are SGHNT and YENEEA. CDR3 length: 18 amino acids. Trimming removed 1 base at V and 3 bases at J, with 22 bases between. CDR3 nucleotides: TGTGCCAGCAGCTTAGTAACTTCTCGAAGCGGAGAGAGCTACGAGCAGTACTTC. Protein: CASSLVTSRSGESYEQYF.

J is TRBJ2-2 and V is TRBV11-3; TRBD2 agrees at 7 bases. Germline CDR1 reads SGHNT; CDR2 reads YENEEA. The CDR3 totals 16 residues. J was trimmed by 4 bases and V by 2 bases; bases with no gene match: 7. CDR3 DNA sequence: TGTGCCAGCAGCTTACGGGGCGGGAGTGGCACCGGGGAGCTGTTTTTT. Translation gives CASSLRGGSGTGELFF.

The chain has TRBV30 and TRBJ2-1; D uncertain. This CDR3 has 18 amino acids. The germline gives CDR1 GTSNPN, CDR2 SVGIG (reference sequence). V lost 0 bases, J lost 8 bases, and 26 bases lay in between. This CDR3 reads CAWSVPPEDAWAGDEQFF. The CDR3 coding sequence is TGTGCCTGGAGTGTCCCCCCAGAAGACGCGTGGGCTGGGGATGAGCAGTTCTTC.

The chain has TRBV30 and TRBJ1-5; D remains unclear. V was pared by 2 bases and J by 1 base, with 12 bases between. The CDR3 consists of 15 residues. Germline loops: CDR1 GTSNPN, CDR2 SVGIG (reference sequence). The CDR3 nucleotides are TGTGCCTGGAGTTTTTCCGCGGCAAGCAATCAGCCCCAGCATTTT. This translates into CAWSFSAASNQPQHF. The complete variable domain, with remaining parts taken from reference TRBV30 and TRBJ1-5, reads SQTIHQWPATLVQPVGSPLSLECTVEGTSNPNLYWYRQAAGRGLQLLFYSVGIGQISSEVPQNLSASRPQDRQFILSSKKLLLSDSGFYLCAWSFSAASNQPQHFGDGTRLSIL.

V is TRBV19 and J is TRBJ2-2; the D is unclear. The ends were cut back, 5 bases at V and 6 bases at J, with 13 bases in the middle. Germline CDR1 and CDR2: LNHDA and SQIVND (reference sequence). There are 14 residues in the CDR3. The CDR3 coding sequence is TGTGCCAGTAGTGACTTAAATAAGGCCGGGGAGCTGTTTTTT. The encoded protein is CASSDLNKAGELFF.

The CDR3: CASSLQHLNTEAFF. CDR3 sequence (DNA): TGTGCCAGCAGCCTACAGCACTTGAACACTGAAGCTTTCTTT. This chain uses TRBV11-3 with TRBJ1-1; no firm D call. The germline V and J ends were trimmed by 5 bases and 0 bases, with 10 bases remaining between them. The CDR3 is 14 amino acids. Looked up from germline, CDR1 is SGHNT and CDR2 is YENEEA. The variable domain in full, completed from reference TRBV11-3 and TRBJ1-1, reads EAGVVQSPRYKIIEKKQPVAFWCNPISGHNTLYWYLQNLGQGPELLIRYENEEAVDDSQLPKDRFSAERLKGVDSTLKIQPAELGDSAVYLCASSLQHLNTEAFFGQGTRLTVV.

By share of the sample, this clone is large. The gene calls are TRBV11-3 and TRBJ1-1; possibly TRBD1 for D (6 bases). Trimming shortened V by 4 bases and J by 0 bases, and 12 bases separated the two germline ends. The CDR3 is 15 amino acids. Germline loops: CDR1 SGHNT, CDR2 YENEEA. CDR3 amino acids: CASSSARGMNTEAFF. The DNA for the CDR3 is TGTGCCAGCAGCTCCGCCAGGGGTATGAACACTGAAGCTTTCTTT.

The chain uses TRBV19 and TRBJ2-7; 8 bases agree with TRBD1. Germline V gene lookup returns CDR1 LNHDA and CDR2 SQIVND (reference sequence). With 7 bases clipped from V and 3 bases from J, the junction kept 5 bases outside the gene matches. The CDR3 totals 13 residues. CDR3 DNA: TGTGCCAGTACAGGACAGGGCAGCTACGAGCAGTACTTC. Translating it yields CASTGQGSYEQYF.

This clone was seen a handful of times. The rearrangement links TRBV11-3 to TRBJ2-1, with TRBD2 matching 8 bases. Unmatched junction bases numbered 10, after V lost 5 bases and J lost 4 bases. Germline assignment: CDR1 SGHNT and CDR2 YENEEA. The CDR3 runs to 16 residues. The CDR3 loop is CASSPLLAEKYNEQFF. CDR3 nucleotide sequence: TGTGCCAGCAGCCCCTTACTAGCGGAGAAGTACAATGAGCAGTTCTTC.

The CDR3 sequence is CASSSLAGGGGGELFF. In DNA form, the CDR3 reads TGTGCCAGCAGCTCACTAGCGGGAGGTGGCGGGGGGGAGCTGTTTTTT. This chain joins TRBV11-3 and TRBJ2-2; 12 bases fit TRBD2. The V gene's germline CDR1 is SGHNT and CDR2 YENEEA. V dropped 4 bases and J dropped 8; count of bases not matched to a gene: 8. The CDR3 sequence is 16 residues long. The full variable domain, its missing parts supplied by reference TRBV11-3 and TRBJ2-2, is EAGVVQSPRYKIIEKKQPVAFWCNPISGHNTLYWYLQNLGQGPELLIRYENEEAVDDSQLPKDRFSAERLKGVDSTLKIQPAELGDSAVYLCASSSLAGGGGGELFFGEGSRLTVL.

A note on this clone: One end of the junction does not line up with germline, which may come from a read error. Written as DNA, the CDR3 is TGTGCCACCAGCAGGAGGGCGGGGACAGGGCTAAACAATGAACAGTTCTTC. Amino acid sequence: CATSRRAGTGLNNEQFF. The J gene is TRBJ2-1, the V gene TRBV15, with 9 nucleotides matching TRBD1. This CDR3 has 17 residues. In germline, CDR1 is LNHNV, CDR2 YYDKDF (reference sequence).

The chain combines TRBV6-7 with TRBJ1-3; D unresolved. TRBV6-7 is given ORF status, its function remaining uncertain. The CDR3 covers 11 residues. V lost 7 bases to trimming and J lost 4 bases, with 5 bases between them. The CDR3 region is CASTGGNTIYF. The DNA for the CDR3 is TGTGCCAGCACCGGCGGAAACACCATATATTTT.